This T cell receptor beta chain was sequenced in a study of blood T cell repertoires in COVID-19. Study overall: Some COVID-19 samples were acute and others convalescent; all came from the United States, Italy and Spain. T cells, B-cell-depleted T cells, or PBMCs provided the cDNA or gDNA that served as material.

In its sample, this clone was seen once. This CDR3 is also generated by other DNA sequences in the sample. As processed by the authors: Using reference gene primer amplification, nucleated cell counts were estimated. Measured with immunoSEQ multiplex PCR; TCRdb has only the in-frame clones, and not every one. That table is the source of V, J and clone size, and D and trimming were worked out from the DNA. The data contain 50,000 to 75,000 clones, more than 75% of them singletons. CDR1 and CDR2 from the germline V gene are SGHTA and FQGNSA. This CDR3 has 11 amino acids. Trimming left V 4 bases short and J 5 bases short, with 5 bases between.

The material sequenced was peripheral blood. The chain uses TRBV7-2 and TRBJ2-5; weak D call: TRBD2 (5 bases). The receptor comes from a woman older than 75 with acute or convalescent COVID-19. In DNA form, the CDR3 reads TGTGCCAGCAGCTCGGGGGAGACCCAGTACTTC. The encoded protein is CASSSGETQYF.